The 20 T cell receptor beta chains given below trace back to one sample, sequenced in a study of CD8 T cells in ankylosing spondylitis. MiXCR was run by TCRdb on the 5' RACE reads, yielding one entry per CDR3 protein. The table has around 35,000 distinct CDR3 sequences, roughly 9.6% seen once. The sample consisted of synovial fluid, either unsorted or a sorted T cell fraction (not recorded which). All receptors come from a male donor with ankylosing spondylitis.

CDR3 protein: CASSVSGIRGTQETQYF. CDR3 DNA: TGTGCCAGCAGCGTATCGGGGATAAGGGGGACTCAAGAGACCCAGTACTTC. The V gene is TRBV9, the J gene TRBJ2-5; D may match TRBD1 or TRBD2 (6 bases each). The CDR3 runs to 17 residues. Germline CDR1 reads SGDLS; CDR2 reads YYNGEE. V gave up 1 base and J gave up 2 bases, with 18 bases separating them. The full variable domain, completed using reference TRBV9 and TRBJ2-5, is DSGVTQTPKHLITATGQRVTLRCSPRSGDLSVYWYQQSLDQGLQFLIQYYNGEERAKGNILERFSAQQFPDLHSELNLSSLELGDSALYFCASSVSGIRGTQETQYFGPGTRLLVL.

There are many counts of this clonotype. The chain recombines TRBV28 with TRBJ1-5; TRBD1 is a possible D gene (6 bases). Per germline, CDR1 MDHEN and CDR2 SYDVKM. The CDR3 is 17 amino acids. Trimming cost V 8 bases and J 0 bases, with 20 bases left between them. As DNA, the CDR3 is TGTGCCAGCCACAGGGTCTTAGACAGCTATAGCAATCAGCCCCAGCATTTT. This gives the protein CASHRVLDSYSNQPQHF.

This clonotype was counted a few times. V and J are TRBV13 and TRBJ1-1, with D possibly matching TRBD1 (6 bases). Per the germline V gene, CDR1 is PRHDT and CDR2 is FYEKMQ (reference sequence). The CDR3 loop spans 16 amino acids. Between the trimmed V and J ends, which lost 5 bases and 4 bases, there was a span of 20 bases. This CDR3 reads CASSTGPWDSPTEAFF. CDR3 in DNA: TGTGCCAGCAGCACAGGGCCGTGGGATAGTCCCACTGAAGCTTTCTTT.

In DNA form, the CDR3 reads TGTGCCAGCAGGGTTCTAGCGGGCAACCACAATGAGCAGTTCTTC. Translation: CASRVLAGNHNEQFF. The V and J genes are TRBV28 and TRBJ2-1; 8 bases are shared with TRBD2. The CDR3 spans 15 residues. Germline CDR1 and CDR2: MDHEN and SYDVKM. Trimming removed 6 bases from V and 5 bases from J; junction bases left unmatched: 9.

This clonotype was counted many times. The CDR3 here is CSGTGDTNYGYTF. The CDR3 region has the DNA TGCAGTGGGACAGGGGACACGAACTATGGCTACACCTTC. V gene TRBV29-1 combines with J gene TRBJ1-2; TRBD1 matches at 10 bases. The CDR3 totals 13 residues. Germline V gene lookup returns CDR1 SQVTM and CDR2 ANQGSEA.

The table lists this clonotype with a few counts. The chain is built from TRBV19 and TRBJ1-5, with 8 bases fitting TRBD1. The germline CDR1 and CDR2 sequences are LNHDA and SQIVND (reference sequence). V dropped 5 bases and J dropped 6; count of bases not matched to a gene: 3. This CDR3 has 13 residues. As DNA, the CDR3 is TGTGCCAGTAGTGGACAGGGCGGTCAGCCCCAGCATTTT. Protein sequence: CASSGQGGQPQHF. The full variable domain, with the rest looked up from reference TRBV19 and TRBJ1-5, is DGGITQSPKYLFRKEGQNVTLSCEQNLNHDAMYWYRQDPGQGLRLIYYSQIVNDFQKGDIAEGYSVSREKKESFPLTVTSAQKNPTAFYLCASSGQGGQPQHFGDGTRLSIL.

This clonotype was observed at least ten times. V usage is TRBV5-1 and J usage is TRBJ2-7; 9 bases map to TRBD1. Unmatched junction bases numbered 3, after V lost 5 bases and J lost 3 bases. This CDR3 has 13 residues. Germline V gene data show CDR1 as SGHRS and CDR2 as YFSETQ. CDR3 DNA: TGCGCCAGCAGTTGGGGACAGGGCTACGAGCAGTACTTC. Its translation: CASSWGQGYEQYF.

This clonotype was observed at least ten times. The chain has TRBV2 and TRBJ2-5; tentative D call: TRBD2 (5 bases). Between the trimmed V and J ends, which lost 5 bases and 1 base, there was a span of 8 bases. The CDR3 length is 13 residues. Germline V gene sequence: CDR1 SNHLY, CDR2 FYNNEI. The CDR3 coding sequence is TGTGCCAGCAGTTTAAGCGGCCAAGAGACCCAGTACTTC. Translated, it gives CASSLSGQETQYF.

This clonotype was counted many times. The chain employs TRBV6-1 and TRBJ1-5; D ambiguous. V dropped 6 bases and J dropped 2 bases, with 8 bases sitting between them. Germline V gene lookup returns CDR1 MNHNS and CDR2 SASEGT. The CDR3 is 13 residues long. CDR3 in amino acids: CASREFGNQPQHF. The CDR3 nucleotides are TGTGCCAGCAGGGAGTTCGGCAATCAGCCCCAGCATTTT.

In its sample, this clonotype was seen a few times. This rearrangement joins TRBV28 to TRBJ2-3; 13 bases are a match to TRBD2. From germline, CDR1 is MDHEN and CDR2 SYDVKM. The ends lost 6 bases at V and 3 bases at J; junction bases unmatched: 6. This CDR3 is 16 amino acids long. The DNA for the CDR3 is TGTGCCAGCAGCCCACTAGCGGGAGGGCCAACAGATACGCAGTATTTT. It yields the protein CASSPLAGGPTDTQYF.

This clonotype was seen repeatedly, ten times or more. V is TRBV9 and J is TRBJ2-5; perhaps TRBD2 as D (5 bases). The V gene's germline CDR1 is SGDLS and CDR2 YYNGEE. V lost 2 bases, J lost 1 base, and 9 bases lay in between. The CDR3 is 14 residues long. The CDR3 DNA reads TGTGCCAGCAGCGTCGCTAGCACCCAAGAGACCCAGTACTTC. It specifies CASSVASTQETQYF.

The chain carries TRBV2 and TRBJ2-1; 9 bases fit TRBD1. This CDR3 has 12 amino acids. The junction had 3 bases not matched to a gene; V was cut back by 6 bases and J by 9 bases. Germline V lookup: CDR1 SNHLY, CDR2 FYNNEI. The DNA of the CDR3 is TGTGCCAGCAGGGGGACAGGGTCTGAGCAGTTCTTC. Its translation: CASRGTGSEQFF.

This clonotype was found many times. The chain has TRBV29-1 and TRBJ2-7; no definite D call. The V gene lost 6 bases and the J gene lost 1 base, with 10 bases spanning the gap. The CDR3 is made up of 12 amino acids. Germline-derived CDR1 and CDR2 are SQVTM and ANQGSEA. The CDR3 sequence: CSVTGPSYEQYF. CDR3 sequence (DNA): TGCAGCGTGACTGGACCATCCTACGAGCAGTACTTC.

The V and J genes are TRBV10-3 and TRBJ2-3, with 8 positions matching TRBD2. The CDR3 spans 14 residues. CDR1 is ENHRY and CDR2 is SYGVKD in the germline V gene. Germline trimming cut 4 bases from V and 5 bases from J; bases unmatched to any gene: 5. The CDR3 region has the DNA TGTGCCATCAGTGCTACTAGCGGCGGAGATACGCAGTATTTT. It translates to CAISATSGGDTQYF.

This clonotype was recorded many times. This sequence joins TRBV5-6 and TRBJ1-2; D is undetermined. The CDR3 is 13 amino acids. V shed 2 bases and J shed 0 bases, with 5 bases lying between them. The germline CDR1 and CDR2 sequences are SGHDT and YYEEEE. The DNA for the CDR3 is TGTGCCAGCAGCTTCGGAGCTAACTATGGCTACACCTTC. Translated, it gives CASSFGANYGYTF.

This clonotype has at least ten counts. V usage is TRBV20-1 and J usage is TRBJ2-7; no reliable D call. CDR3 length: 14 residues. The V gene lost 4 bases and the J gene lost 3 bases, with 16 bases spanning the gap. Germline lookup yields CDR1 DFQATT and CDR2 SNEGSKA (reference sequence). The CDR3 sequence: CSAIDLSALYEQYF. CDR3 in DNA: TGCAGTGCTATTGACCTAAGCGCCCTCTACGAGCAGTACTTC.

The chain combines TRBV28 with TRBJ2-5; 10 positions match TRBD2. V trimming: 6 bases; J trimming: 0 bases; junction bases outside the gene matches: 13. Per the germline V gene, CDR1 is MDHEN and CDR2 is SYDVKM. This CDR3 region has 18 residues. The CDR3 loop is CASSTHPPGLADQETQYF. The CDR3 region has the DNA TGTGCCAGCAGCACCCATCCCCCTGGACTAGCGGACCAAGAGACCCAGTACTTC.

There are a few counts of this clonotype. This rearrangement joins TRBV20-1 to TRBJ2-7; the D gene is possibly TRBD2 (12 bases). The V gene's germline CDR1 is DFQATT and CDR2 SNEGSKA (reference sequence). The CDR3 loop spans 17 amino acids. Trimming took 6 bases from V and 2 from J, leaving 26 bases between them. CDR3 coding DNA: TGCAGTGCCGCCCTTGGACTAGCGGGACAGGGGGCCTACGAGCAGTACTTC. Its protein product is CSAALGLAGQGAYEQYF.

The CDR3 loop is CASSLWAMNTEAFF. CDR3 coding DNA: TGTGCCAGCAGCTTGTGGGCCATGAACACTGAAGCTTTCTTT. V is TRBV5-5 and J is TRBJ1-1, with unresolved D. The CDR3 is 14 residues long. The ends were cut back, 1 base at V and 0 bases at J, with 7 bases in the middle. In germline, CDR1 is SGHKS, CDR2 YYEKEE (reference sequence).

This clonotype appeared a few times. The chain carries TRBV28 and TRBJ2-1; tentatively, D is TRBD1 (6 bases). V dropped 2 bases and J dropped 4 bases, with 12 bases sitting between them. Germline values: CDR1 MDHEN, CDR2 SYDVKM. The CDR3 is 15 residues long. The CDR3 sequence is CASSLTGHSYNEQFF. CDR3 sequence (DNA): TGTGCCAGCAGTTTAACAGGGCACTCGTACAATGAGCAGTTCTTC. Filled out from reference TRBV28 and TRBJ2-1, the complete variable domain reads DVKVTQSSRYLVKRTGEKVFLECVQDMDHENMFWYRQDPGLGLRLIYFSYDVKMKEKGDIPEGYSVSREKKERFSLILESASTNQTSMYLCASSLTGHSYNEQFFGPGTRLTVL.